This T cell receptor beta chain was identified during a study of CD8+ T cells in alopecia areata. General study results and limits: Lesional tissue from the scalp (especially in alopecia totalis/universalis) showed higher clonality than normal scalp. Resident alphabeta T-cell populations of normal skin are likewise subject to sequencing in scalp samples.

The CDR3 has 12 amino acids. The V gene end was trimmed by 7 bases and the J gene end by 5 bases; junction bases not matched to a gene: 4. CDR1 is MNHEY, CDR2 SMNVEV, per germline (reference sequence). TCR sequencing used cDNA made by reverse transcription of extracted RNA. Sequencing was performed with immunoSEQ multiplex PCR; in TCRdb, only in-frame clones are kept and a portion is missing. The sample records 100,000 to 150,000 clones, 47% being singletons. Alopecia areata patients gave lesional scalp punch biopsies and peripheral blood samples. This clone was seen only once. What it binds is unknown.

This clonotype was obtained from a human donor with alopecia areata. Sequenced sample: NKG2D-low CD8+ T cells sorted from blood. This rearrangement joins TRBV27 to TRBJ1-2, with 7 nucleotides matching TRBD1. The chain's CDR3 is CASIKQGYGYTF. The CDR3 DNA sequence: TGTGCCAGCATCAAACAGGGGTATGGCTACACCTTC.